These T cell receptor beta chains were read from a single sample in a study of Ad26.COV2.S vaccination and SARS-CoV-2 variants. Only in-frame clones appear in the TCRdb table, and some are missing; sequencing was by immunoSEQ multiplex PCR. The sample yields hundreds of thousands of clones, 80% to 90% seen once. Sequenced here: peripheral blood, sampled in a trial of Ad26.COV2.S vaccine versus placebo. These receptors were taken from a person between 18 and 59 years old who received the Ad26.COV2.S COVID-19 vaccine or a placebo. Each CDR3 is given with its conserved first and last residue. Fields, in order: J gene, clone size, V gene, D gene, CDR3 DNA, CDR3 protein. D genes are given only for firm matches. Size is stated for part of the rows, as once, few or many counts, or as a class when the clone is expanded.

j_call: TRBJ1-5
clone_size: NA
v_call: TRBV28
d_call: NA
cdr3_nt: TGTGCCAGCAGGATTTATAGCAATCAGCCCCAGCATTTT
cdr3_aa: CASRIYSNQPQHF

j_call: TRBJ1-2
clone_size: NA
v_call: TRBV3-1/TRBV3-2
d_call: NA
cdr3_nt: TGTGCCAGCAGCCACGACTCCCTCTATGGCTACACCTTC
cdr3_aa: CASSHDSLYGYTF

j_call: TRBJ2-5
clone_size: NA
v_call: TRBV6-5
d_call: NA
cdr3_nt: TGTGCCAGCAGTCTCACTAGTGGGGAGACCCAGTACTTC
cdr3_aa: CASSLTSGETQYF

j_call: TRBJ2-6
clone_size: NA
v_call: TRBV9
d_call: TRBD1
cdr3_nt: TGTGCCAGCAGCGTGACAGGGACGTCCTCTGGGGCCAACGTCCTGACTTTC
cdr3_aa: CASSVTGTSSGANVLTF

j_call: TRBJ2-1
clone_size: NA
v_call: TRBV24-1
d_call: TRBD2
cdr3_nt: TGTGCCACCAGTCCGGGGGGGCCAGGTGAGCAGTTCTTC
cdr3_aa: CATSPGGPGEQFF

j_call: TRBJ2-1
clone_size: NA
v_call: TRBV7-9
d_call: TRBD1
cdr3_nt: TGTGCCAGCAGAACCGGGACAGGGTTAAATGAGCAGTTCTTC
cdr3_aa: CASRTGTGLNEQFF

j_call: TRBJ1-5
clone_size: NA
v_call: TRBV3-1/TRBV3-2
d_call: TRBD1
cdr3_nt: TGTGCCAGCAGCCAAAGGGGACAGAACAATCAGCCCCAGCATTTT
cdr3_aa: CASSQRGQNNQPQHF

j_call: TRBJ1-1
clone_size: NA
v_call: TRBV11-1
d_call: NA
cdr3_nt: TGTGCCAGCAGCTTATCCATGAACACTGAAGCTTTCTTT
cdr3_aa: CASSLSMNTEAFF

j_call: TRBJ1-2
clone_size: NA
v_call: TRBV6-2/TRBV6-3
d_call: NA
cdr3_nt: TGTGCCAGCAGTTACTCCTCGGGCGTTCCTGCTAACTATGGCTACACCTTC
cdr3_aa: CASSYSSGVPANYGYTF

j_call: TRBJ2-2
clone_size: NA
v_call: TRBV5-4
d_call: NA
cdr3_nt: TGTGCCAGCAGCCGGGCGGAGAAGAACACCGGGGAGCTGTTTTTT
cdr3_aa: CASSRAEKNTGELFF

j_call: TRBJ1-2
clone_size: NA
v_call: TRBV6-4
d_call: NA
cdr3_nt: TGTGCCAGCAGTTGGACGGAGCGGGGCTACACCTTC
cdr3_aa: CASSWTERGYTF

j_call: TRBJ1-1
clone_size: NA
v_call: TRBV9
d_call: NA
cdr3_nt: TGTGCCAGCAGCGTAGCGGGCGGCAACATGAACACTGAAGCTTTCTTT
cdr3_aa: CASSVAGGNMNTEAFF

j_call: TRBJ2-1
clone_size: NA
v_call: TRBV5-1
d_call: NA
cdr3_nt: TGCGCCAGCAGCTTGGGCAGGGGTGATGAGCAGTTCTTC
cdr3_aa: CASSLGRGDEQFF

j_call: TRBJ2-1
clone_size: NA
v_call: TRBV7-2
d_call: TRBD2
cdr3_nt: TGTGCCAGCAGCCCGTCACGACTAGCGCAGAATGAGCAGTTCTTC
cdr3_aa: CASSPSRLAQNEQFF

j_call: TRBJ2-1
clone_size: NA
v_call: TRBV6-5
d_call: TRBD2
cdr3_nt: TGTGCCAGCAGCCTACTAGCGGGCTCCTACAATGAGCAGTTCTTC
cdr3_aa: CASSLLAGSYNEQFF

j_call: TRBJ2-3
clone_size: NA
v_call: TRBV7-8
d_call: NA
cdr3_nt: TGTGCCAGCAGCTTATGGGCAGGGCGTAGTTCAGATACGCAGTATTTT
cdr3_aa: CASSLWAGRSSDTQYF

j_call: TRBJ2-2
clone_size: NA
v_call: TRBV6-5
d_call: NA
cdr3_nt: TGTGCCAGCAGTACAGGGCTAACCGGGGAGCTGTTTTTT
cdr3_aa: CASSTGLTGELFF

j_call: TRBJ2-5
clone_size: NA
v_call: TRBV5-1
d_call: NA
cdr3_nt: TGCGCCAGCAGCTCACAGGGCCTCCAAGAGACCCAGTACTTC
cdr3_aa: CASSSQGLQETQYF

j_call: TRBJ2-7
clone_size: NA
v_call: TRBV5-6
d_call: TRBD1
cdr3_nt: TGTGCCAGCAGTCAGGGGGCCCACGAGCAGTACTTC
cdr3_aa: CASSQGAHEQYF

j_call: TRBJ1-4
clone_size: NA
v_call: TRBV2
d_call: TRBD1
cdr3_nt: TGTGCCAGCAGGCTGACAGGGATAACTAATGAAAAACTGTTTTTT
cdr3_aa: CASRLTGITNEKLFF

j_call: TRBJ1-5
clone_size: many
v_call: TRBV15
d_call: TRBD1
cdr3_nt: TGTGCCACCAGCAGGACCACTACAGGGGGGCGGGTGGGCAATCAGCCCCAGCATTTT
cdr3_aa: CATSRTTTGGRVGNQPQHF

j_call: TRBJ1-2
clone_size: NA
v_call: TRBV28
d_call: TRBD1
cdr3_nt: TGTGCCAGCAGTTTATGGCGCAGGGGGCGACCTTCTAACTATGGCTACACCTTC
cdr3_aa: CASSLWRRGRPSNYGYTF

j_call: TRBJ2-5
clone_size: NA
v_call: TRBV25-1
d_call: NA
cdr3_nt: TGTGCCAGCAGTGGGCCCCCCAGGACAGACCTCCGAGAGACCCAGTACTTC
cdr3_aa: CASSGPPRTDLRETQYF

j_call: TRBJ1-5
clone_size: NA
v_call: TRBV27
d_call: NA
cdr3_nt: TGTGCCAGCAGTTCCCAACGGAATCAGCCCCAGCATTTT
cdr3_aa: CASSSQRNQPQHF

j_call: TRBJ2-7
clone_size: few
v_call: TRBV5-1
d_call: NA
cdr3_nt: TGCGCCAGCAGCTTGGGGCCGAGATCCTACGAGCAGTACTTC
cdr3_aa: CASSLGPRSYEQYF

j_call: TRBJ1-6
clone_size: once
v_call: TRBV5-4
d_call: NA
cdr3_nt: TGTGCCAGCAGCTTAATAAGGGCCTCCTATAATTCACCCCTCCACTTT
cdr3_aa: CASSLIRASYNSPLHF

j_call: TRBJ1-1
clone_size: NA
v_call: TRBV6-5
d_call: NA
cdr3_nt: TGTGCCAGCACTTTAACAGATTTGAACACTGAAGCTTTCTTT
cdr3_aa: CASTLTDLNTEAFF

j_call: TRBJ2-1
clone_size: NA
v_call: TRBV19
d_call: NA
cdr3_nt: TGTGCCAGCGACCCCGGGGCTAGGCATGAGCAGTTCTTC
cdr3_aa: CASDPGARHEQFF

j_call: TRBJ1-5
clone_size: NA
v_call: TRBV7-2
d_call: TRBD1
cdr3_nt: TGTGCCAGCAGCTATCTAGGGCAGGGGGCTTCGCAGCCCCAGCATTTT
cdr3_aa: CASSYLGQGASQPQHF

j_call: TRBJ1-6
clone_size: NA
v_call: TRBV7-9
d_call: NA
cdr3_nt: TGTGCCAGCAGCTTCCCGAGCTCCTATAATTCACCCCTCCACTTT
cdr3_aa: CASSFPSSYNSPLHF

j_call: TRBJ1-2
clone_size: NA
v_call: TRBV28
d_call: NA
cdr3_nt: TGTGCCAGCAGTCTCTCTAACTATGGCTACACCTTC
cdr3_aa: CASSLSNYGYTF

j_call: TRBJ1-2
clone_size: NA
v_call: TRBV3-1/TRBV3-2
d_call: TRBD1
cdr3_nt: TGTGCCAGCAGCCACACGCCGGGAGGGAAGGGGGCCTATGGCTACACCTTC
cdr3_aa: CASSHTPGGKGAYGYTF

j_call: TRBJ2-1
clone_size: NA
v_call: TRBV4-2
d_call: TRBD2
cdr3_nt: TGTGCCAGCAGCCCTAATAGCGGGATCTACAATGAGCAGTTCTTC
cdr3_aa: CASSPNSGIYNEQFF

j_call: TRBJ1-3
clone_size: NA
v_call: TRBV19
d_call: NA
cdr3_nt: TGTGCCAGTAGTATTCTCGCGGCCTCTGGAAACACCATATATTTT
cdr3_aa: CASSILAASGNTIYF

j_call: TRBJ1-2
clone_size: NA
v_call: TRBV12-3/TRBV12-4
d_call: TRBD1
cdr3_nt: TGTGCCAGCAGGGGACAGTTCTATGGCTACACCTTC
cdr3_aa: CASRGQFYGYTF